Below are 32 T cell receptor beta chains sequenced from a single sample in a study of T-cell reconstitution after alpha-beta-depleted transplantation in children. Unique molecular identifiers were incorporated during preparation of the TCRbeta library. Using its own MiXCR run on the PCR reads, TCRdb lists one record per CDR3 protein. The sample has about 110,000 distinct CDR3 sequences; about 6.4% are singletons. The sequenced sample was PBMCs, mostly from graft donor cells, obtained 360 days after TCRalphabeta/CD19-depleted stem cell transplant. These receptors all come from a male patient aged 2 to 10 who had a stem cell transplant for acute lymphoblastic leukemia, so the T cells may come from the graft donor.

There are many counts of this clonotype. The V gene is TRBV10-3, the J gene TRBJ2-1; 10 bases map to TRBD2. The CDR3 contains 16 residues. After removal of 7 bases from V and 5 bases from J, the junction contained 11 bases not matched to a gene. Germline CDR1 and CDR2: ENHRY and SYGVKD. The CDR3, as DNA: TGTGCCATCACCAAACTAGCGGGATTCCGCGACAATGAGCAGTTCTTC. Protein sequence: CAITKLAGFRDNEQFF.

This clonotype was recorded at least ten times. CDR3 nucleotides: TGTGCCATCAGTGAGTCCACTTCAACGGTCCTAGGCTACACCTTC. Protein: CAISESTSTVLGYTF. The chain uses TRBV10-3 and TRBJ1-2, with no clear D. V shed 0 bases and J shed 8 bases, with 16 bases lying between them. The CDR3 consists of 15 residues. Per germline, CDR1 ENHRY and CDR2 SYGVKD.

V and J are TRBV6-2 or TRBV6-3 and TRBJ2-7, with 7 bases that match TRBD1. V lost 4 bases and J lost 4; bases outside the gene matches: 10. CDR1 and CDR2 from the germline V gene are MNHEY and SVGEGT. There are 15 residues in the CDR3. As DNA, the CDR3 is TGTGCCAGCAGTTCAAGACAGGGAGCGGAATACGAGCAGTACTTC. It yields the protein CASSSRQGAEYEQYF.

This clonotype has just a few counts. This chain uses TRBV7-9 with TRBJ2-7; TRBD1 is a possible D gene (5 bases). Germline V gene sequence: CDR1 SEHNR, CDR2 FQNEAQ (reference sequence). The CDR3 is 15 residues long. Trimming removed 1 base from V and 0 bases from J, with 10 bases in between. Here the CDR3 DNA reads TGTGCCAGCAGCTTAGTTCAGGGCTTCTCCTACGAGCAGTACTTC. The encoded protein is CASSLVQGFSYEQYF.

This clonotype occurred many times. The chain uses TRBV18 and TRBJ2-7, with 9 bases matching TRBD1. The CDR3 spans 14 residues. V lost 0 bases to trimming and J lost 4 bases; unmatched junction nucleotides: 1. Per germline, CDR1 KGHSH and CDR2 LQKENI. This CDR3 reads CASSPPDRGYEQYF. The CDR3, as DNA: TGTGCCAGCTCACCACCGGACAGGGGATACGAGCAGTACTTC.

This chain links TRBV7-6 with TRBJ1-1; D is uncertain. Germline V lookup: CDR1 SGHVS, CDR2 FNYEAQ. Trimming shortened V by 5 bases and J by 5 bases, and 12 bases separated the two germline ends. The CDR3 sequence is 13 residues long. The CDR3 sequence is CASSVGKVTEAFF. CDR3 nucleotides: TGTGCCAGCAGCGTAGGCAAAGTGACTGAAGCTTTCTTT.

There are many counts of this clonotype. The chain combines TRBV28 with TRBJ1-3; 9 bases line up with TRBD1. V dropped 6 bases and J dropped 5; count of bases not matched to a gene: 11. Germline-derived CDR1 and CDR2 are MDHEN and SYDVKM. This CDR3 spans 16 amino acids. CDR3 nucleotides: TGTGCCAGCAGCCCCCCACCGGGACAGGGAAGAAACACCATATATTTT. This gives the protein CASSPPPGQGRNTIYF.

The rearrangement links TRBV20-1 to TRBJ2-7; TRBD1 aligns across 10 bases. The CDR3 is 14 amino acids. V lost 3 bases to trimming and J lost 2 bases; unmatched junction nucleotides: 4. Germline V gives CDR1 DFQATT, CDR2 SNEGSKA (reference sequence). The DNA of the CDR3 is TGCAGTGCTAGGGTAGGGACAGGGGCCTACGAGCAGTACTTC. This gives the protein CSARVGTGAYEQYF.

With regard to this clonotype: Germline and junction disagree at one end, which may indicate a read error. V usage is TRBV7-7 and J usage is TRBJ2-7, with 10 bases lining up with TRBD2. The CDR3 totals 17 residues. The V gene's germline CDR1 is SSHAT and CDR2 FNYEAQ (reference sequence). The CDR3 reads CASSLAGRTSGFYEQYF. The CDR3 DNA reads TGTGCTAGCAGCTTAGCCGGACGGACTAGCGGCTTCTACGAGCAGTACTTC.

The rearrangement joins TRBV10-3 to TRBJ2-3; 12 bases map to TRBD2. V trimming: 6 bases; J trimming: 3 bases; junction bases outside the gene matches: 4. The CDR3 has 15 amino acids. From germline, CDR1 is ENHRY and CDR2 SYGVKD. The CDR3 is CAISLTSGSTDTQYF. The CDR3 DNA follows: TGTGCCATCAGCCTGACTAGCGGGAGTACAGATACGCAGTATTTT.

This clonotype was seen many times. The chain carries TRBV28 and TRBJ1-5; D remains ambiguous. The CDR3 has 19 residues. Germline loops: CDR1 MDHEN, CDR2 SYDVKM. The V end was cut by 2 bases, the J end by 6 bases, with 26 bases between. The CDR3 here is CASSLSNFPGRPAAQPQHF. The CDR3 DNA reads TGTGCCAGCAGTTTAAGCAATTTCCCAGGACGGCCAGCCGCTCAGCCCCAGCATTTT.

This clonotype was recorded many times. In DNA form, the CDR3 reads TGTGCCAGCAGTTACCCGGACAGAAACACTGAAGCTTTCTTT. This encodes CASSYPDRNTEAFF. V and J are TRBV6-5 and TRBJ1-1, with D perhaps matching TRBD1 (6 bases). Germline lookup yields CDR1 MNHEY and CDR2 SVGAGI. This CDR3 is built from 14 residues. Trimming pared 2 bases from V and 2 bases from J, leaving 9 bases between.

This clonotype was seen ten or more times. V usage is TRBV12-3 or TRBV12-4 and J usage is TRBJ2-7, with 7 bases lining up with TRBD2. The CDR3 loop spans 15 amino acids. With V trimmed by 1 base and J by 4 bases, 7 bases remained unmatched. The CDR3 nucleotides read TGTGCCAGCAGTTTAGACTCTCCTAGCGGATACGAGCAGTACTTC. It codes for CASSLDSPSGYEQYF.

This clonotype occurred many times. The gene calls are TRBV28 and TRBJ2-7; 10 bases fit TRBD1. V was clipped by 3 bases and J by 3 bases; unmatched bases: 5. CDR3 length equals 15 residues. Germline V gene data show CDR1 as MDHEN and CDR2 as SYDVKM. The CDR3 here is CASSLPGTGVYEQYF. The CDR3 DNA sequence: TGTGCCAGCAGTTTGCCCGGGACAGGGGTCTACGAGCAGTACTTC.

This clonotype was found many times. The chain recombines TRBV2 with TRBJ2-7; D ambiguous. V lost 3 bases and J lost 3, with 12 bases in between. Germline V gene lookup returns CDR1 SNHLY and CDR2 FYNNEI. The CDR3 consists of 14 residues. The CDR3 spells CASSDVTWDYEQYF. The CDR3 DNA reads TGTGCCAGCAGTGACGTCACATGGGACTACGAGCAGTACTTC.

This clonotype was counted many times. J is TRBJ1-1 and V is TRBV6-5; perhaps TRBD1 as D (6 bases). Germline CDR1 is MNHEY and CDR2 is SVGAGI. CDR3 size: 15 residues. Between the trimmed V and J ends, which lost 8 bases and 3 bases, there was a span of 19 bases. Here the CDR3 DNA reads TGTGCCAGCCCCCCGAGTCAACAGGGATACACTGAAGCTTTCTTT. This codes for CASPPSQQGYTEAFF.

This clonotype was seen only a few times. The V call is TRBV5-1, the J call TRBJ1-1; D gene ambiguous. The CDR3 totals 15 residues. CDR1 is SGHRS, CDR2 YFSETQ, per germline. The V end was cut by 4 bases, the J end by 11 bases, with 24 bases between. The CDR3 is CASSPWFDRAESAFF. The CDR3 DNA follows: TGCGCCAGCAGCCCGTGGTTTGACCGAGCTGAGTCGGCTTTCTTT.

This clonotype was found many times. The chain combines TRBV9 with TRBJ2-5, with a weak D call TRBD1 (6 bases). V was pared by 0 bases and J by 10 bases, with 10 bases between. Germline V gives CDR1 SGDLS, CDR2 YYNGEE. This CDR3 is 12 amino acids long. In DNA, the CDR3 is TGTGCCAGCAGCGTAGGGTCAGGGGACCAGTACTTC. Its protein is CASSVGSGDQYF.

V usage is TRBV7-6 and J usage is TRBJ1-2; D unresolved. CDR1 and CDR2 (germline): SGHVS, FNYEAQ. The V end was cut by 0 bases, the J end by 8 bases, with 10 bases between. This CDR3 has 13 amino acids. The CDR3 DNA follows: TGTGCCAGCAGCTTAGCTAGGCAGGACGGCTACACCTTC. It translates to CASSLARQDGYTF.

This clonotype was counted many times. One junction end disagrees with the germline gene, perhaps due to a read error. V is TRBV29-1 and J is TRBJ2-5; 7 bases are a match to TRBD1. Germline CDR1 is SQVTM and CDR2 is ANQGSEA. The CDR3 runs 13 residues. The CDR3 DNA reads TGCAGCGGTGAAGGGACAGTTGGGGAGACCCAGTACTTC. The encoded protein is CSGEGTVGETQYF.

This clonotype was counted many times. V gene TRBV12-3 or TRBV12-4 combines with J gene TRBJ1-5; possibly TRBD1 for D (6 bases). The germline V and J ends were trimmed by 3 bases and 7 bases, with 16 bases remaining between them. There are 15 residues in the CDR3. The CDR3 bases are TGTGCCAGCAGTTTGGCACCGAGGGGGAAGCAGCCCCAGCATTTT. It is translated as CASSLAPRGKQPQHF.

The chain couples TRBV6-6 to TRBJ2-7; the D gene is possibly TRBD2 (6 bases). Germline V lookup: CDR1 MNHNY, CDR2 SVGAGI (reference sequence). The V end lost 8 bases, the J end lost 7 bases, and 9 bases lay between the germline ends. CDR3 size: 10 residues. CDR3 protein: CASGGIEQYF. CDR3 DNA sequence: TGTGCCAGCGGAGGGATAGAGCAGTACTTC.

The V call is TRBV7-2, the J call TRBJ2-7, with D hard to call. V gave up 3 bases and J gave up 3 bases, with 9 bases separating them. Germline values: CDR1 SGHTA, CDR2 FQGNSA. This CDR3 has 13 amino acids. CDR3 coding DNA: TGTGCCAGCAGCTTCGGCAGACTCTACGAGCAGTACTTC. This gives the protein CASSFGRLYEQYF.

This rearrangement joins TRBV6-2 or TRBV6-3 to TRBJ2-7; TRBD1 aligns across 7 bases. The V segment lost 5 bases and the J segment 2 bases; nucleotides outside the gene matches: 6. The CDR3 is made up of 14 amino acids. Germline values: CDR1 MNHEY, CDR2 SVGEGT. The CDR3 DNA reads as TGTGCCAGCAGTCACCGGGACAGACCCTACGAGCAGTACTTC. Protein: CASSHRDRPYEQYF.

This clonotype appeared a few times. The rearrangement links TRBV30 to TRBJ1-5, with D unclear. The ends were cut back, 0 bases at V and 5 bases at J, with 8 bases in the middle. Germline V gene data show CDR1 as GTSNPN and CDR2 as SVGIG (reference sequence). The CDR3 loop spans 13 amino acids. This chain's CDR3 is CAWSVAEHQPQHF. The CDR3 DNA follows: TGTGCCTGGAGTGTGGCTGAACATCAGCCCCAGCATTTT.

This clonotype was counted many times. J is TRBJ1-1 and V is TRBV4-2; 9 positions agree with TRBD1. Germline lookup yields CDR1 LGHNA and CDR2 YNFKEQ. The V gene end was trimmed by 5 bases and the J gene end by 6 bases; junction bases not matched to a gene: 7. The CDR3 totals 14 residues. The CDR3 DNA follows: TGTGCCAGCAGCTATGGACAGGGGAATTCTGAAGCTTTCTTT. As protein: CASSYGQGNSEAFF.

This clonotype has at least ten counts. This sequence joins TRBV7-6 and TRBJ1-4, with 8 positions matching TRBD1. The CDR3 has 14 amino acids. The V segment lost 4 bases and the J segment 8 bases; nucleotides outside the gene matches: 6. Germline V gene data show CDR1 as SGHVS and CDR2 as FNYEAQ. The CDR3 protein is CASSSRGQTEKLFF. CDR3 sequence (DNA): TGTGCCAGCAGCTCCAGGGGGCAAACAGAAAAACTGTTTTTT.

As for this clonotype: A read error is possible here, since a much larger clone lies one base away. V is TRBV10-2 and J is TRBJ2-3; 7 positions match TRBD2. The CDR3 consists of 17 residues. With V trimmed by 0 bases and J by 4 bases, 10 bases remained unmatched. Germline-derived CDR1 and CDR2 are WSHSY and SAAADI. The CDR3: CASSESPLAEGPDTQYF. The CDR3 DNA follows: TGCGCCAGCAGTGAGTCTCCTCTAGCGGAGGGGCCAGATACGCAGTATTTT.

This clonotype was found a few times. The V and J genes are TRBV5-6 and TRBJ2-4, with TRBD1 matching over 9 bases. V shed 0 bases and J 8 bases; nucleotides not matched to a gene: 3. This CDR3 has 14 residues. Germline V gives CDR1 SGHDT, CDR2 YYEEEE. CDR3 nucleotides: TGTGCCAGCAGCTTGGGGGACAGGGCGGACATTCAGTACTTC. Its translation: CASSLGDRADIQYF.

This clonotype was counted many times. The rearrangement uses TRBV2 and TRBJ2-7; 14 bases are shared with TRBD2. CDR3 length: 16 residues. The germline gives CDR1 SNHLY, CDR2 FYNNEI. After removal of 3 bases from V and 5 bases from J, the junction contained 6 bases not matched to a gene. The CDR3 spells CASSDGLAGGRHEQYF. The CDR3 coding sequence is TGTGCCAGCAGTGACGGACTAGCGGGAGGCCGCCACGAGCAGTACTTC.

This clonotype was detected ten times or more. J is TRBJ2-7 and V is TRBV5-1, with D unresolved. Germline-derived CDR1 and CDR2 are SGHRS and YFSETQ. The CDR3 sequence is 15 residues long. V was pared by 0 bases and J by 2 bases, with 12 bases between. CDR3 nucleotides: TGCGCCAGCAGCTTGGTTTTAACAGCTACCTACGAGCAGTACTTC. Residues: CASSLVLTATYEQYF.

V gene TRBV11-1 combines with J gene TRBJ2-7; TRBD1 agrees at 9 bases. The CDR3 runs 15 residues. Per germline, CDR1 SGHAT and CDR2 FQDESV (reference sequence). With 5 bases clipped from V and 3 bases from J, the junction kept 8 bases outside the gene matches. In DNA form, the CDR3 reads TGTGCCAGCAGCCCATGGTTGACAGGGGGCTACGAGCAGTACTTC. Encoded protein: CASSPWLTGGYEQYF.